Described below is a single TCR beta chain sequence and its context. Its antigen remains unknown. Each HIV-infected participant was given treatment in the United States. The entry originates in a study of long-term antiretroviral therapy in people with HIV. This was the immunoSEQ v3.0 assay at survey level. Measured with immunoSEQ multiplex PCR; TCRdb has only the in-frame clones, and not every one. Of fewer than 30,000 clones listed, about nine tenths were seen once; the top ten hold 8.7%. Germline-derived CDR1 and CDR2 are MDHEN and SYDVKM. Germline trimming cut 7 bases from V and 0 bases from J; bases unmatched to any gene: 6. This CDR3 has 14 amino acids. Overall study results and limits: Clones that had undergone expansion before ART prevailed in the repertoire throughout all time points.

This TCR came from a man aged 45-60 years with HIV. The V and J genes are TRBV28 and TRBJ2-7, with 7 bases lining up with TRBD2. This specimen was unsorted PBMCs, taken 1.8 years before starting antiretroviral therapy. The CDR3 region has the DNA TGTGCCAGCATTAGCGGGCAGAGCTCCTACGAGCAGTACTTC. The encoded protein is CASISGQSSYEQYF.